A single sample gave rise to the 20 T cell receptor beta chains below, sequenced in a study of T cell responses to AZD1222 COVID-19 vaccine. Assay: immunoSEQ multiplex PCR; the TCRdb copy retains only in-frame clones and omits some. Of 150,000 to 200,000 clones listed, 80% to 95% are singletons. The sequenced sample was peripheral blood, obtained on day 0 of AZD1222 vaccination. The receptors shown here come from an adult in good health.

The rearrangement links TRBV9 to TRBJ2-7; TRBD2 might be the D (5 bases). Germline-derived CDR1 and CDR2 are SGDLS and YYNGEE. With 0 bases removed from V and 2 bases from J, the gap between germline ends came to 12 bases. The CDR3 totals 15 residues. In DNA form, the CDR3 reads TGTGCCAGCAGCGTAGGTTGGACTGCCACCTACGAGCAGTACTTC. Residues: CASSVGWTATYEQYF.

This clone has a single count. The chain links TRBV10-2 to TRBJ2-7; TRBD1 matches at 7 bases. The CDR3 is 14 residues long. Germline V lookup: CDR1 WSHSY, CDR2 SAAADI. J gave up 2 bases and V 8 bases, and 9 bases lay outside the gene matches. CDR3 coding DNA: TGCGCCAGCCTACAGGGGCAGGGAACCTACGAGCAGTACTTC. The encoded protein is CASLQGQGTYEQYF.

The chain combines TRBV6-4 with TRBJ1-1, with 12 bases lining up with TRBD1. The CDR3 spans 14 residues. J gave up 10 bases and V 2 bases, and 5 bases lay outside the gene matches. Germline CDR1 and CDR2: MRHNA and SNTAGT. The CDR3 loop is CASSDGDRGRGAFF. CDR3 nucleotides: TGTGCCAGCAGTGACGGGGACAGGGGGCGAGGAGCTTTCTTT.

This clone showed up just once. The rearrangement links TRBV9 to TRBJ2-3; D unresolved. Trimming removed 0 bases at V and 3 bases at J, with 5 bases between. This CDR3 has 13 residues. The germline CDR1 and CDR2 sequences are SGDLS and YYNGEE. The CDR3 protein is CASSVVATDTQYF. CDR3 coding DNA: TGTGCCAGCAGCGTAGTTGCGACAGATACGCAGTATTTT.

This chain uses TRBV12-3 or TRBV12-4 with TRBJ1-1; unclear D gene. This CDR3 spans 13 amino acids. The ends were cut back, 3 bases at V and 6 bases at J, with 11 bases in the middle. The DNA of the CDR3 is TGTGCCAGCAGTTTTCAGCTGGTTTCTGAAGCTTTCTTT. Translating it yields CASSFQLVSEAFF.

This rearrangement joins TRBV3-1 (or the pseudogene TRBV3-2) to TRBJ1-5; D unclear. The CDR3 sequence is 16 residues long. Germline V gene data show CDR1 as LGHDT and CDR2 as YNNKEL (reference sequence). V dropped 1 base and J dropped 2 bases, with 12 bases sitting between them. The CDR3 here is CASSQGSIGGNQPQHF. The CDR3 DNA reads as TGTGCCAGCAGCCAAGGGTCAATAGGTGGCAATCAGCCCCAGCATTTT.

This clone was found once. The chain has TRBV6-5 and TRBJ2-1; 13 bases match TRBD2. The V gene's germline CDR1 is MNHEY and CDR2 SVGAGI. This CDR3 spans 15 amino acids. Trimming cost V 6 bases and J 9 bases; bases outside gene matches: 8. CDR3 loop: CASSLGTSGVVEQFF. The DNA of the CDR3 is TGTGCCAGCAGCCTCGGGACTAGCGGGGTCGTTGAGCAGTTCTTC.

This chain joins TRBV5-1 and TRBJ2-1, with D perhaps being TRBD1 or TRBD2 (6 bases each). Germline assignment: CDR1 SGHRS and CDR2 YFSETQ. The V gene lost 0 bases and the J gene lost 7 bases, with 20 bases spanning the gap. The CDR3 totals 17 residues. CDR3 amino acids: CASSLEGGRLGRNEQFF. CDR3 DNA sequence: TGCGCCAGCAGCTTGGAGGGGGGCAGGTTGGGGCGGAATGAGCAGTTCTTC.

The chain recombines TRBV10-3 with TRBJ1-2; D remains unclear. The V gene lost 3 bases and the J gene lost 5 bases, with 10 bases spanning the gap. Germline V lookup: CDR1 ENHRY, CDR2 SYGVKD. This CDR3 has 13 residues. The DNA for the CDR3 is TGTGCCATCAGTGAATCCGGTAGATATGGCTACACCTTC. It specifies CAISESGRYGYTF.

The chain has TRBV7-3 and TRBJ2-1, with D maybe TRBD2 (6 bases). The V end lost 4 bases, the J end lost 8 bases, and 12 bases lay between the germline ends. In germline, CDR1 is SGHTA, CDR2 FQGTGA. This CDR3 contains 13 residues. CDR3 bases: TGTGCCAGCAGCTACGGGACTCATGATGAGCAGTTCTTC. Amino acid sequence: CASSYGTHDEQFF.

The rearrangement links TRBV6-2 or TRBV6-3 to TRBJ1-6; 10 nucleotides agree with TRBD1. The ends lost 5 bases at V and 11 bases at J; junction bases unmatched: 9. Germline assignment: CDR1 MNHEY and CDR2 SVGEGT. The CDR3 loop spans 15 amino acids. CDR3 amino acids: CASSRRGTGETPLHF. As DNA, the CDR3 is TGTGCCAGCAGTCGACGTGGGACAGGGGAGACACCCCTCCACTTT.

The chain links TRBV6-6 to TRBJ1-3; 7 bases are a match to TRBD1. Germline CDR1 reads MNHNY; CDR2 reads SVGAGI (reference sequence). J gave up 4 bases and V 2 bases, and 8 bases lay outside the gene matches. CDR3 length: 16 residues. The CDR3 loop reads CASSYTSPRGGNTIYF. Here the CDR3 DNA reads TGTGCCAGCAGTTACACTTCTCCCAGGGGGGGAAACACCATATATTTT.

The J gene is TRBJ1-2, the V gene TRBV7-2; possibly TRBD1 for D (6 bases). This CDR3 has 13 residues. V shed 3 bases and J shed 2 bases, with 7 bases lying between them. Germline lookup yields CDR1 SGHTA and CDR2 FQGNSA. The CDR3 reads CASSFDRNYGYTF. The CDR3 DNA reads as TGTGCCAGCAGCTTCGACAGGAACTATGGCTACACCTTC. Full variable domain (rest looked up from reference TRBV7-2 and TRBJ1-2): GAGVSQSPSNKVTEKGKDVELRCDPISGHTALYWYRQSLGQGLEFLIYFQGNSAPDKSGLPSDRFSAERTGGSVSTLTIQRTQQEDSAVYLCASSFDRNYGYTFGSGTRLTVV.

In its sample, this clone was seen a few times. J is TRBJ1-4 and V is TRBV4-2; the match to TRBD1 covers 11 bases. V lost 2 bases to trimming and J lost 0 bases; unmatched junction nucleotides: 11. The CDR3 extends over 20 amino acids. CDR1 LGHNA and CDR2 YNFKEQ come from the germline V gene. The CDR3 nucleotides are TGTGCCAGCAGCCAACTATCCCGGGACAGGGGGATTGCAACTAATGAAAAACTGTTTTTT. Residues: CASSQLSRDRGIATNEKLFF.

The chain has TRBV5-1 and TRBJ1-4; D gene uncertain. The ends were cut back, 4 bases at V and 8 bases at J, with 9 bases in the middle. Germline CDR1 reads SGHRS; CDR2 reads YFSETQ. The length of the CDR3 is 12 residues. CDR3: CASSPEGEKLFF. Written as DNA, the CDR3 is TGCGCCAGCAGCCCGGAGGGCGAAAAACTGTTTTTT.

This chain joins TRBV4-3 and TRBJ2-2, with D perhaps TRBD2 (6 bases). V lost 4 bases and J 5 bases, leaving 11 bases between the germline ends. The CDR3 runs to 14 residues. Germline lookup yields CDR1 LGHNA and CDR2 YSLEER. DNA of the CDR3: TGCGCCAGCAGCCGGAGGGCCAGAACCGGGGAGCTGTTTTTT. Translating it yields CASSRRARTGELFF.

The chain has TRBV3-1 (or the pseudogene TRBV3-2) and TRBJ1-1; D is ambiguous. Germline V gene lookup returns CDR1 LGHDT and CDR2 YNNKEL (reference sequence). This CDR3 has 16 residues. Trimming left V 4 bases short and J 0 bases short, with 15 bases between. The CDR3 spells CASSPSEGRMNTEAFF. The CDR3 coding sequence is TGTGCCAGCAGCCCCTCCGAAGGCAGAATGAACACTGAAGCTTTCTTT.

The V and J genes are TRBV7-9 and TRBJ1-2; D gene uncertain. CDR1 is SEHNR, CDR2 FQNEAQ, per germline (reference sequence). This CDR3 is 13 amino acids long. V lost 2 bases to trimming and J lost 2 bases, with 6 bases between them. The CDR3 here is CASSLTENYGYTF. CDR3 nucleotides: TGTGCCAGCAGCTTAACGGAAAACTATGGCTACACCTTC.

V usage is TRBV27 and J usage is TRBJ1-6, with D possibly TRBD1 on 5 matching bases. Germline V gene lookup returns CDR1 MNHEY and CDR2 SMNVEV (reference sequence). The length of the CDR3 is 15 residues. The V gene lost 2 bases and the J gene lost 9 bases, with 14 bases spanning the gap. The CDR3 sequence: CASSLAGRGSSPLHF. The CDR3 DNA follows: TGTGCCAGCAGTTTAGCAGGGAGGGGTAGTTCACCCCTCCACTTT.

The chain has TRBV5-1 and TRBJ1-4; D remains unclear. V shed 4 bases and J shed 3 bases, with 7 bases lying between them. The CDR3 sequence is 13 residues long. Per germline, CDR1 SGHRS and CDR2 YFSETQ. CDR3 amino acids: CASSGESNEKLFF. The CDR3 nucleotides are TGCGCCAGCAGCGGAGAATCTAATGAAAAACTGTTTTTT.